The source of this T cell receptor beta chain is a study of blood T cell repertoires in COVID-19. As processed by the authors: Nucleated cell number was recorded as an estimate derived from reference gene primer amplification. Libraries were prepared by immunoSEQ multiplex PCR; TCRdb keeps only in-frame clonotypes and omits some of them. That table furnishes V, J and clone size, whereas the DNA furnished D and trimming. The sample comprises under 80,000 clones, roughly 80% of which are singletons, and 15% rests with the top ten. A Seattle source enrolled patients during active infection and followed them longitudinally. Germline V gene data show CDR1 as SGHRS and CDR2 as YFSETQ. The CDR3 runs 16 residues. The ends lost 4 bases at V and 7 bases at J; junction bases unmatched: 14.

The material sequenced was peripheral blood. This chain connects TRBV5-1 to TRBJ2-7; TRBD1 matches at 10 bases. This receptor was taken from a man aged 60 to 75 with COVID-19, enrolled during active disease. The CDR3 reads CASSKGTGDLLGEQYF. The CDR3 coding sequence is TGCGCCAGCAGCAAAGGGACAGGGGACCTACTGGGGGAGCAGTACTTC.